This entry is about one TCR beta chain. Its antigen is not known. The CDR3 has 13 amino acids. V lost 2 bases and J lost 3, with 8 bases in between. Germline CDR1 SGHRS, CDR2 YFSETQ. The data were obtained in a study of cytomegalovirus exposure and HLA in healthy donors. Study-wide results and caveats: Overall, roughly 160 TCR beta chains were annotated as cytomegalovirus-associated.

Use of 60 Vbeta and 13 Jbeta primers characterized the PCR. The data were produced by immunoSEQ multiplex PCR, yet TCRdb's version contains in-frame clones alone and is incomplete. This table holds 160,000 or so clones, 80% found once. Sample: PBMCs. The gene calls are TRBV5-1 and TRBJ1-1; D is unclear. This receptor was taken from a male donor in good health and CMV-seropositive. CDR3 protein: CASSFQYDTEAFF. CDR3 bases: TGCGCCAGCAGCTTCCAGTATGACACTGAAGCTTTCTTT. Full variable domain (outside the CDR3, taken from reference TRBV5-1 and TRBJ1-1): KAGVTQTPRYLIKTRGQQVTLSCSPISGHRSVSWYQQTPGQGLQFLFEYFSETQRNKGNFPGRFSGRQFSNSRSEMNVSTLELGDSALYLCASSFQYDTEAFFGQGTRLTVV.